A selection of T cell receptor beta chains follows, all from one sample in a study of blood T cell repertoires in COVID-19. Only in-frame clones appear in the TCRdb table, and some are missing; sequencing was by immunoSEQ multiplex PCR. The sample has 200,000 to 300,000 clones; roughly nine tenths are singletons. The sample comprised peripheral blood. All receptors derive from a man aged 18 to 30 with active or convalescent COVID-19. CDR3s include the opening cysteine and the closing phenylalanine or tryptophan. The D gene is left open where the match is weak. Part of the rows lack a size; the others show once, few, many or a class for expanded clones.

clone_size d_call j_call v_call cdr3_nt cdr3_aa
once . TRBJ2-3 TRBV27 TGTGCCAGCAGCCAGACATTCCCTCCTTATACGCAGTATTTT CASSQTFPPYTQYF
. TRBD2 TRBJ2-5 TRBV19 TGTGCCAGTAGTAGGTCGCCTAGCGGTTTCCAAGAGACCCAGTACTTC CASSRSPSGFQETQYF
. . TRBJ1-5 TRBV6-6 TGTGCCAGCAGTGGCACAGGGAATCAGCCCCAGCATTTT CASSGTGNQPQHF
. . TRBJ2-1 TRBV5-1 TGCGCCAGCAGCGACCAACGGCCCGGGTACAATGAGCAGTTCTTC CASSDQRPGYNEQFF
. TRBD1 TRBJ2-4 TRBV28 TGTGCCAGCAGTCCCCGACAGGGATCGAACATTCAGTACTTC CASSPRQGSNIQYF
. . TRBJ2-5 TRBV10-1 TGCGCCAGCACCCAACCCCGGGAGACCCAGTACTTC CASTQPRETQYF
once . TRBJ1-1 TRBV7-3 TGTGCCAGCAGCCCCGGGGGGGCAATTTCTGAAGCTTTCTTT CASSPGGAISEAFF
. . TRBJ1-6 TRBV19 TGTGCCAGTAGTATAGTCGGACAGTATAATTCACCCCTCCACTTT CASSIVGQYNSPLHF
. . TRBJ1-4 TRBV7-9 TGTGCCAGCAGCTTATGGGGGGGCGGAAAAGAAAAACTGTTTTTT CASSLWGGGKEKLFF
. TRBD2 TRBJ2-5 TRBV5-1 TGCGCCAGCAGCTGGGAGGGCGCGGAGACCCAGTACTTC CASSWEGAETQYF
few . TRBJ1-1 TRBV7-2 TGTGCCAGCAGCGGAATACAGGTCTTAAGGCCCACTGAAGCTTTCTTT CASSGIQVLRPTEAFF
once . TRBJ1-2 TRBV13 TGTGCCAGCAGCACAAAAAAGGGGGATAACTATGGCTACACCTTC CASSTKKGDNYGYTF
. TRBD1 TRBJ1-1 TRBV5-1 TGCGCCAGCAGCCCTCACACAGGGGGCGACGCTGAAGCTTTCTTT CASSPHTGGDAEAFF
. TRBD1 TRBJ1-1 TRBV7-9 TGTGCCAGCAGCGGTCGGACAGGGACACCCCTATTGGGCACTGAAGCTTTCTTT CASSGRTGTPLLGTEAFF
. . TRBJ1-3 TRBV6-6 TGTGCCAGCAGTCCAGGGGTGACAGTTAGAAACACCATATATTTT CASSPGVTVRNTIYF
. . TRBJ1-6 TRBV10-3 TGTGCCATCAGTGAGCAGAATTCACCCCTCCACTTT CAISEQNSPLHF
. TRBD2 TRBJ2-3 TRBV5-4 TGTGCCAGCAGCTTGGAAGGGCTAGCGGTGACCACAGAGGGGCAGTATTTT CASSLEGLAVTTEGQYF
. . TRBJ2-7 TRBV23-1 TGCGCCAGCAGTCTGGAGGAGCAGTACTTC CASSLEEQYF
. TRBD1 TRBJ1-4 TRBV18 TGTGCCAGCTCTCGGGACAGGGTGGATGAAAAACTGTTTTTT CASSRDRVDEKLFF
. TRBD1 TRBJ1-5 TRBV18 TGTGCCAGCTCAACACAGGGGCGGAATCAGCCCCAGCATTTT CASSTQGRNQPQHF
. . TRBJ1-2 TRBV30 TGTGCCTGGAGCCGGGGTTCAAACTATGGCTACACCTTC CAWSRGSNYGYTF
. . TRBJ1-3 TRBV12-3/TRBV12-4 TGTGCCAGCAGTCTACAGGGAGACACCATATATTTT CASSLQGDTIYF
. TRBD1 TRBJ2-5 TRBV15 TGTGCCACAACCGGGACAGGGGATTGGGAGACCCAGTACTTC CATTGTGDWETQYF
. . TRBJ1-2 TRBV19 TGTGCCAGTAGTATAGACGAGGGCCTCGCTGGCTACACCTTC CASSIDEGLAGYTF
. TRBD1 TRBJ1-5 TRBV6-5 TGTGCCAGCAGCGGGGACAGGGTACGCAATCAGCCCCAGCATTTT CASSGDRVRNQPQHF
few . TRBJ2-7 TRBV7-2 TGTGCCAGCAGCTCGACAGGCGACCCCTACGAGCAGTACTTC CASSSTGDPYEQYF
few . TRBJ1-2 TRBV7-9 TGTGCCAGCAGCTTAGGTGGTGGAGTATATTATGGCTACACCTTC CASSLGGGVYYGYTF
. TRBD1 TRBJ1-2 TRBV4-3 TGCGCCAGCAGCCAAGGTCAGGGGGGCCCCTCTGGCTACACCTTC CASSQGQGGPSGYTF
. . TRBJ2-7 TRBV6-6 TGTGCCAGCAGAAGGGAGCTCCGACACTCCTCCTACGAGCAGTACTTC CASRRELRHSSYEQYF
. TRBD2 TRBJ2-3 TRBV5-8 TGTGCCAGCAGCTTAGTCGGAGCGGGATCTGATACGCAGTATTTT CASSLVGAGSDTQYF
. TRBD1 TRBJ1-2 TRBV28 TGTGCCAGCAGCCGGCCGTACCGGGACAGGGGATCTTATGGCTACACCTTC CASSRPYRDRGSYGYTF
. TRBD2 TRBJ2-1 TRBV27 TGTGCCAGCAGTGTGACTAGCGGGGTTTCCTACAATGAGCAGTTCTTC CASSVTSGVSYNEQFF
. TRBD1 TRBJ2-3 TRBV11-1 TGTGCCAGCAGCCTTTCGGACAGGGGATCAGATACGCAGTATTTT CASSLSDRGSDTQYF
. TRBD2 TRBJ2-1 TRBV7-9 TGTGCCAGCAGTCCTAATAGCGGGAGGGGCTACAATGAGCAGTTCTTC CASSPNSGRGYNEQFF
. TRBD1 TRBJ1-6 TRBV5-5 TGTGCCAGCAGCGCCGACCCTGACAGGGGGAATTCACCCCTCCACTTT CASSADPDRGNSPLHF
. . TRBJ1-1 TRBV30 TGTGCCTGGAGTGTTTTCGGGGGGGGGACCACTGAAGCTTTCTTT CAWSVFGGGTTEAFF
. . TRBJ1-2 TRBV3-1/TRBV3-2 TGTGCCAGCAGCCAAACCCTGTGGGAGGATAAGGGCTACACCTTC CASSQTLWEDKGYTF